This TCR beta chain was obtained from a study of regulatory and conventional T cells in RAG deficiency. This CDR3 contains 18 residues. The trim removed 4 bases at V and 3 bases at J, leaving 17 bases unmatched. CDR1 is MRHNA and CDR2 is SNTAGT in the germline V gene. Regulatory T cells were sorted from blood as CD4+ CD25-high CD127-low cells. Sequencing used immunoSEQ multiplex PCR; TCRdb keeps in-frame clones, though not all of them. The table shows roughly 28,000 clones, with over 80% occurring only once. The same data also went into a second study, on regulatory T cells. That investigation notes: The PCR used 52 TRBV and 13 TRBJ primers.

The V gene is TRBV6-4, the J gene TRBJ2-7, with 8 nucleotides matching TRBD2. Sequencing input: Tregs sorted from blood. The sequence was obtained from a human donor in good health. The CDR3 loop is CASSARVSQIAGLYEQYF. In nucleotides, the CDR3 is TGTGCCAGCAGTGCCCGAGTGAGTCAGATAGCGGGGCTCTACGAGCAGTACTTC.